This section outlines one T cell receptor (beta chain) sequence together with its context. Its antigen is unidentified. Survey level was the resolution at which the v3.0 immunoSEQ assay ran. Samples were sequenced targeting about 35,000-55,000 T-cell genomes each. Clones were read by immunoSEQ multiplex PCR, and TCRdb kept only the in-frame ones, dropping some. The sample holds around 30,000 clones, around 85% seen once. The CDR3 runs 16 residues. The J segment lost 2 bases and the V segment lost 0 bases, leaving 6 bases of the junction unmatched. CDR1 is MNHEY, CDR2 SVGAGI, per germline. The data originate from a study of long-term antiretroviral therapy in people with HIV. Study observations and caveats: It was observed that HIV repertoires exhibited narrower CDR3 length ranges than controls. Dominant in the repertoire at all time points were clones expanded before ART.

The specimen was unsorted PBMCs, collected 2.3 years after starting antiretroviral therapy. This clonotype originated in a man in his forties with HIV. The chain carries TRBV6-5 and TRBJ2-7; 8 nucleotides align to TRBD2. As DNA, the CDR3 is TGTGCCAGCAGTTACTCCCCGGGAGGGGCGCCCTACGAGCAGTACTTC. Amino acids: CASSYSPGGAPYEQYF.